The 24 T cell receptor beta chains listed next were all sequenced from one sample in a study of T cells in Graves' hyperthyroidism and ophthalmopathy. Regions amplified from RNA transcripts were the TCR beta CDR3 regions. The TCR CDR3 first-round RT-PCR relied on the HTBI primer set. TCRdb reanalysed the multiplex PCR reads using MiXCR and keeps one entry per CDR3 protein. The table shows about 550,000 distinct CDR3 sequences, with less than 25% occurring only once. Sequenced: blood. The receptors here all came from a man between 18 and 29 years old with Graves' hyperthyroidism.

For this clonotype: A much larger clone lies a single base off, so this may be a read error. The V call is TRBV11-2, the J call TRBJ2-2; weak D call: TRBD1 (7 bases). Germline assignment: CDR1 SGHAT and CDR2 FQNNGV. The CDR3 consists of 15 residues. CDR3 loop: CASSQERGRGGELVF. The CDR3 DNA reads as TGTGCCAGCAGCCAGGAAAGGGGGCGAGGCGGGGAGCTGGTTTTT.

This chain connects TRBV4-1 to TRBJ1-5; no clear D gene. CDR3 length: 13 amino acids. Trimming cost V 2 bases and J 6 bases, with 8 bases left between them. Per the germline V gene, CDR1 is MGHRA and CDR2 is YSYEKL. CDR3 coding DNA: TGCGCCAGCAGCCAATACTACGGTCAGCCCCAGCATTTT. This gives the protein CASSQYYGQPQHF.

The chain uses TRBV28 and TRBJ1-1; D not certain. This CDR3 has 12 residues. The germline gives CDR1 MDHEN, CDR2 SYDVKM. V lost 7 bases, J lost 7 bases, and 13 bases lay in between. CDR3 amino acids: CASIRRSDEAFF. Written as DNA, the CDR3 is TGTGCCAGCATCCGGAGGTCTGATGAAGCTTTCTTT.

V is TRBV12-3 or TRBV12-4 and J is TRBJ1-2, with TRBD1 matching over 8 bases. This CDR3 has 14 amino acids. J gave up 7 bases and V 6 bases, and 10 bases lay outside the gene matches. CDR3 coding DNA: TGTGCCAGCAGCCGCTCCGACAGGGGAGGTGGCTACACCTTC. Amino acids: CASSRSDRGGGYTF.

This clonotype came up a few times. V gene TRBV12-3 or TRBV12-4 combines with J gene TRBJ1-1; 8 nucleotides align to TRBD1. The CDR3 has 15 residues. Unmatched junction bases numbered 6, after V lost 3 bases and J lost 3 bases. CDR3 nucleotide sequence: TGTGCCAGCAGTTTCCCACAGGGGGGGGACACTGAAGCTTTCTTT. It translates to CASSFPQGGDTEAFF.

This clonotype was counted ten times or more. The rearrangement links TRBV29-1 to TRBJ1-1, with D possibly TRBD1 on 6 matching bases. The germline gives CDR1 SQVTM, CDR2 ANQGSEA. CDR3 length equals 12 residues. Trimming took 3 bases from V and 6 from J, leaving 11 bases between them. The CDR3 reads CSVDGGTPEAFF. The CDR3 region has the DNA TGCAGCGTTGACGGGGGCACCCCTGAAGCTTTCTTT.

Many counts were recorded for this clonotype. This rearrangement joins TRBV10-1 to TRBJ2-7; D uncertain. The V and J ends lost 5 bases and 4 bases respectively, with 18 bases between them. CDR1 and CDR2 (germline): WNHNN, SYGVQD (reference sequence). The CDR3 is 15 amino acids. CDR3 DNA: TGCGCCAGCAGTCAAAAAGTCGGTCAGACTTACGAGCAGTACTTC. Amino acids: CASSQKVGQTYEQYF.

The chain has TRBV30 and TRBJ1-6; TRBD1 matches at 9 bases. The CDR3 loop spans 14 amino acids. Per germline, CDR1 GTSNPN and CDR2 SVGIG (reference sequence). V was clipped by 6 bases and J by 4 bases; unmatched bases: 4. In DNA, the CDR3 is TGTGCCTGTACGGGACAGGGATATAATTCACCCCTCCACTTT. Its protein is CACTGQGYNSPLHF.

This clonotype has just a few counts. The CDR3 DNA is TGTGCCAGCTTAGGGTTCGACAGGGGGGGTGTCGAGCAGTACTTC. This sequence encodes CASLGFDRGGVEQYF. This rearrangement joins TRBV6-1 to TRBJ2-7, with 9 nucleotides matching TRBD1. The trim removed 8 bases at V and 6 bases at J, leaving 14 bases unmatched. CDR3 size: 15 residues. The germline gives CDR1 MNHNS, CDR2 SASEGT.

Many counts were recorded for this clonotype. The J gene is TRBJ2-3, the V gene TRBV12-3 or TRBV12-4; 10 bases line up with TRBD2. J gave up 4 bases and V 3 bases, and 7 bases lay outside the gene matches. The CDR3 loop spans 16 amino acids. CDR3 bases: TGTGCCAGCAGTTTCACAGCGGGGGGGCTATCAGATACGCAGTATTTT. Translating it yields CASSFTAGGLSDTQYF.

This clonotype was detected many times. A single base separates this from a much larger clone, so it may be a read error. V and J are TRBV12-3 or TRBV12-4 and TRBJ1-1; 9 nucleotides line up with TRBD1. CDR3 length: 14 amino acids. The junction had 8 bases not matched to a gene; V was cut back by 6 bases and J by 6 bases. CDR3 in DNA: TGTGCCAGCAGCCCCTACAGGGGGCAGGCTGAAGCTTTCTTT. Its translation: CASSPYRGQAEAFF.

This clonotype appeared many times. This chain connects TRBV11-1 to TRBJ2-6, with D maybe TRBD2 (6 bases). CDR1 is SGHAT, CDR2 FQDESV, per germline (reference sequence). This CDR3 region has 17 residues. The ends were cut back, 1 base at V and 0 bases at J, with 10 bases in the middle. The CDR3 coding sequence is TGTGCCAGCAGCTTAGGGGACTCAATCTCTGGGGCCAACGTCCTGACTTTC. It is translated as CASSLGDSISGANVLTF.

A few counts support this clonotype. V usage is TRBV9 and J usage is TRBJ1-5, with D hard to call. The CDR3 length is 15 residues. Germline V gene lookup returns CDR1 SGDLS and CDR2 YYNGEE. Between the trimmed V and J ends, which lost 0 bases and 6 bases, there was a span of 13 bases. The CDR3 DNA is TGTGCCAGCAGCGTAGACCCGGGTGGAAGTCAGCCCCAGCATTTT. Protein product: CASSVDPGGSQPQHF.

The chain links TRBV3-1 to TRBJ1-2; no clear D gene. V was cut by 4 bases and J by 8 bases, with 11 bases left in between. The germline V gene encodes CDR1 LGHDT and CDR2 YNNKEL (reference sequence). This CDR3 is 12 amino acids long. The DNA for the CDR3 is TGTGCCAGCAGCCCGTTTGCGGGGGGCTACACCTTC. It encodes CASSPFAGGYTF. The variable domain in full, with the rest retrieved from reference TRBV3-1 and TRBJ1-2, is DTAVSQTPKYLVTQMGNDKSIKCEQNLGHDTMYWYKQDSKKFLKIMFSYNNKELIINETVPNRFSPKSPDKAHLNLHINSLELGDSAVYFCASSPFAGGYTFGSGTRLTVV.

Only a few counts were recorded for this clonotype. V usage is TRBV24-1 and J usage is TRBJ1-6; D possibly corresponds to TRBD1 (6 bases). The CDR3 sequence is 18 residues long. In germline, CDR1 is KGHDR, CDR2 SFDVKD. V was clipped by 11 bases and J by 12 bases, with 34 bases between them. In DNA form, the CDR3 reads TGTGCCATCGGAGACTCGATTGGGGACATTTTTTGTGTTGGACCCCTCCACTTT. Protein: CAIGDSIGDIFCVGPLHF.

This clonotype was detected once. V and J are TRBV20-1 and TRBJ1-1; D uncertain. V was trimmed by 6 bases and J by 5 bases, leaving 13 bases between them. The CDR3 length is 12 residues. Germline V gene lookup returns CDR1 DFQATT and CDR2 SNEGSKA (reference sequence). The CDR3 reads CSAQKDGTEAFF. CDR3 DNA sequence: TGCAGTGCCCAGAAGGACGGGACTGAAGCTTTCTTT.

This clonotype was recorded many times. The chain employs TRBV11-2 and TRBJ2-7; 9 bases are a match to TRBD1. CDR1 and CDR2 from the germline V gene are SGHAT and FQNNGV. CDR3 length: 16 residues. Germline trimming cut 5 bases from V and 3 bases from J; bases unmatched to any gene: 11. CDR3 sequence: CASSLPTGTGHYEQYF. The CDR3 DNA reads as TGTGCCAGCAGCCTACCCACCGGGACAGGGCACTACGAGCAGTACTTC.

This sequence joins TRBV2 and TRBJ1-1, with D perhaps TRBD1 (6 bases). Trimming pared 3 bases from V and 1 base from J, leaving 12 bases between. This CDR3 is 15 amino acids long. Germline-derived CDR1 and CDR2 are SNHLY and FYNNEI. CDR3 loop: CASSDLTGKNTEAFF. The DNA of the CDR3 is TGTGCCAGCAGTGACCTTACAGGGAAGAACACTGAAGCTTTCTTT.

This clonotype was found many times. The chain combines TRBV29-1 with TRBJ1-2; D might be TRBD1 (6 bases). With 3 bases removed from V and 4 bases from J, the gap between germline ends came to 12 bases. Germline values: CDR1 SQVTM, CDR2 ANQGSEA. This CDR3 has 13 residues. CDR3 DNA: TGCAGCGTTGAGAGGGACAATAGCTATGGCTACACCTTC. Its translation is CSVERDNSYGYTF.

Ten or more counts support this clonotype. The chain uses TRBV12-3 or TRBV12-4 and TRBJ1-5, with D possibly TRBD1 on 5 matching bases. V was pared by 2 bases and J by 7 bases, with 12 bases between. The CDR3 length is 14 residues. The CDR3 reads CASSLRQGGQPQHF. The CDR3 nucleotides are TGTGCCAGCAGTTTACGGCAGGGTGGCCAGCCCCAGCATTTT.

This clonotype occurred many times. The chain is built from TRBV6-1 and TRBJ1-3, with a possible D match to TRBD1 (5 bases). CDR3 length equals 15 residues. Germline loops: CDR1 MNHNS, CDR2 SASEGT. Trimming removed 7 bases from V and 0 bases from J, with 13 bases in between. The CDR3 DNA follows: TGTGCCAGCAAGGGTCCGGACACCTCTGGAAACACCATATATTTT. Protein product: CASKGPDTSGNTIYF.

At least ten counts were recorded for this clonotype. The chain joins TRBV28 to TRBJ2-7, with 10 bases lining up with TRBD1. CDR1 is MDHEN and CDR2 is SYDVKM in the germline V gene. Trimming removed 5 bases from V and 1 base from J; junction bases left unmatched: 11. The CDR3 is made up of 17 amino acids. The CDR3 region has the DNA TGTGCCAGCAGTCCGATTGGACAGGGGGTCGGTTCCTACGAGCAGTACTTC. Its translation: CASSPIGQGVGSYEQYF.

The chain recombines TRBV12-3 or TRBV12-4 with TRBJ1-1; 11 nucleotides line up with TRBD1. V was clipped by 5 bases and J by 4 bases; unmatched bases: 9. The CDR3 is 16 residues long. In nucleotides, the CDR3 is TGTGCCAGCAGTCCGGGACAGGGGGTTAGGAGCACTGAAGCTTTCTTT. This translates into CASSPGQGVRSTEAFF.

Notes on this clonotype: Given a much more abundant clone one base away, this may be a read error. The chain is built from TRBV24-1 and TRBJ1-2; TRBD1 aligns across 7 bases. From germline, CDR1 is KGHDR and CDR2 SFDVKD. The CDR3 is 16 residues long. J gave up 12 bases and V 5 bases, and 20 bases lay outside the gene matches. The CDR3 protein is CATSGPPGQVAGGHTF. Written as DNA, the CDR3 is TGTGCCACCAGTGGACCCCCCGGACAGGTGGCAGGAGGCCACACCTTC.